Listed here are 18 T cell receptor beta chains from one sample, sequenced in a study of blood T cell repertoires in COVID-19 (dated by TCRdb to about 2020). The library came from the immunoSEQ multiplex PCR assay. Not all clones reach the TCRdb copy of this immuneACCESS table, which keeps in-frame sequences only. Checked studies attribute under half of the gap to unresolved V genes and leave the rest unexplained. For this sample the table gives around 250,000 clones, of which around 83% were detected only once. The ten largest clones capture 5% to 6% of the sample. The sequenced sample consisted of peripheral blood. All receptors come from a man older than 75 with acute or convalescent COVID-19.

Only one count was recorded for this clone. This chain uses TRBV5-1 with TRBJ2-6, with 8 bases that match TRBD2. Germline CDR1 SGHRS, CDR2 YFSETQ. The CDR3 has 16 residues. V gave up 0 bases and J gave up 2 bases; unmatched junction bases: 1. The CDR3 sequence: CASSLEAGAGANVLTF. DNA of the CDR3: TGCGCCAGCAGCTTGGAAGCGGGGGCTGGGGCCAACGTCCTGACTTTC.

In its sample, this clone was seen once. The chain couples TRBV27 to TRBJ1-1; TRBD1 aligns across 9 bases. V lost 1 base to trimming and J lost 8 bases; unmatched junction nucleotides: 5. Germline V gene lookup returns CDR1 MNHEY and CDR2 SMNVEV (reference sequence). CDR3 length: 14 amino acids. The CDR3 DNA reads TGTGCCAGCAGTTTATGGGACAGGGAGGGGGAAGCTTTCTTT. Its translation: CASSLWDREGEAFF.

In its sample, this clone was seen a few times. The CDR3 spells CASNHRGTDTQYF. DNA of the CDR3: TGCGCCAGCAATCACAGGGGCACAGATACGCAGTATTTT. The V gene is TRBV10-1, the J gene TRBJ2-3, with TRBD1 as a possible D gene (6 bases). V gave up 7 bases and J gave up 1 base, with 9 bases separating them. Germline assignment: CDR1 WNHNN and CDR2 SYGVQD (reference sequence). CDR3 length: 13 amino acids.

This clone was counted between two and nine times. This chain joins TRBV7-7 and TRBJ2-7; 8 nucleotides agree with TRBD1. The CDR3 runs 18 residues. Germline-derived CDR1 and CDR2 are SSHAT and FNYEAQ (reference sequence). V was clipped by 2 bases and J by 4 bases; unmatched bases: 16. DNA of the CDR3: TGTGCCAGCAGCTTATCCGCCTCTTTGGGACAGGTCCAATACGAGCAGTACTTC. Its translation: CASSLSASLGQVQYEQYF.

This chain joins TRBV9 and TRBJ2-2; TRBD1 is a possible D gene (6 bases). The CDR3 runs 16 residues. V was pared by 3 bases and J by 2 bases, with 14 bases between. The germline V gene encodes CDR1 SGDLS and CDR2 YYNGEE. In DNA form, the CDR3 reads TGTGCCAGCAGCGCCAGGACAGTAGTTAACACCGGGGAGCTGTTTTTT. It codes for CASSARTVVNTGELFF.

To note about this clone: Different DNA sequences within this sample yield the same CDR3. This chain uses TRBV6-1 with TRBJ1-1; D is unclear. Germline V gives CDR1 MNHNS, CDR2 SASEGT. The CDR3 loop spans 14 amino acids. The ends were cut back, 0 bases at V and 3 bases at J, with 8 bases in the middle. The CDR3 spells CASSEAGGDTEAFF. CDR3 coding DNA: TGTGCCAGCAGTGAAGCGGGAGGCGACACTGAAGCTTTCTTT.

The rearrangement joins TRBV7-8 to TRBJ2-1, with 8 nucleotides matching TRBD2. After removal of 0 bases from V and 3 bases from J, the junction contained 4 bases not matched to a gene. Germline-derived CDR1 and CDR2 are SGHVS and FQNEAQ. There are 16 residues in the CDR3. The CDR3 region has the DNA TGTGCCAGCAGCTTAGCGGGGGCGGGAGGCTACAATGAGCAGTTCTTC. Protein: CASSLAGAGGYNEQFF.

This chain joins TRBV4-1 and TRBJ2-1, with 8 bases that match TRBD1. After removal of 1 base from V and 7 bases from J, the junction contained 9 bases not matched to a gene. CDR1 is MGHRA, CDR2 YSYEKL, per germline. The length of the CDR3 is 16 residues. Here the CDR3 reads CASSQATGTGLNEQFF. DNA for the CDR3: TGCGCCAGCAGCCAAGCAACCGGGACAGGACTAAATGAGCAGTTCTTC.

The V gene is TRBV2, the J gene TRBJ2-1; 7 nucleotides agree with TRBD2. The CDR3 spans 14 residues. The germline V gene has CDR1 SNHLY and CDR2 FYNNEI. The junction had 9 bases not matched to a gene; V was cut back by 8 bases and J by 5 bases. This CDR3 is CASRRSGKDNEQFF. CDR3 nucleotide sequence: TGTGCCAGCCGACGCAGCGGGAAGGACAATGAGCAGTTCTTC.

The chain combines TRBV3-1 (or the pseudogene TRBV3-2) with TRBJ2-7; 7 nucleotides match TRBD2. Trimming took 2 bases from V and 6 from J; bases not matched to a gene: 7. The CDR3 extends over 14 amino acids. The germline V gene encodes CDR1 LGHDT and CDR2 YNNKEL (reference sequence). This CDR3 is CASSQHWGGSEQYF. As DNA, the CDR3 is TGTGCCAGCAGCCAACATTGGGGAGGGAGCGAGCAGTACTTC.

This clone occurred a few times. V is TRBV4-2 and J is TRBJ2-3, with D possibly TRBD1 on 6 matching bases. Germline-derived CDR1 and CDR2 are LGHNA and YNFKEQ. This CDR3 spans 15 amino acids. With 0 bases removed from V and 6 bases from J, the gap between germline ends came to 13 bases. Written as DNA, the CDR3 is TGTGCCAGCAGCCAAGACTGGGGGCTTGAGGATACGCAGTATTTT. Translation: CASSQDWGLEDTQYF.

V is TRBV5-3 and J is TRBJ2-6, with D tentatively TRBD1 (7 bases). TRBV5-3 is an ORF for which the function is uncertain. The CDR3 is made up of 24 amino acids. V lost 4 bases to trimming and J lost 2 bases, with 37 bases between them. The CDR3 DNA reads as TGTGCCAGAAGCCCGGTGGTGCGGGACAGAAGAATCCTGCCCGAAATACCTGGGGCCAACGTCCTGACTTTC. It translates to CARSPVVRDRRILPEIPGANVLTF.

The rearrangement links TRBV7-6 to TRBJ2-7, with a weak D call TRBD1 (6 bases). This CDR3 region has 16 residues. The germline gives CDR1 SGHVS, CDR2 FNYEAQ. V lost 4 bases and J lost 6, with 22 bases in between. The CDR3 DNA follows: TGTGCCAGCAGCTCAAATCCGCCGGGCAGGGGCAGCGAGCAGTACTTC. It codes for CASSSNPPGRGSEQYF. Based on the CDR3 plus reference TRBV7-6 and TRBJ2-7, the full variable domain is GAGVSQSPRYKVTKRGQDVALRCDPISGHVSLYWYRQALGQGPEFLTYFNYEAQQDKSGLPNDRFSAERPEGSISTLTIQRTEQRDSAMYRCASSSNPPGRGSEQYFGPGTRLTVT.

The chain joins TRBV2 to TRBJ1-2; 8 nucleotides agree with TRBD1. The CDR3 runs 16 residues. Germline assignment: CDR1 SNHLY and CDR2 FYNNEI. V was pared by 6 bases and J by 4 bases, with 13 bases of the junction left unmatched. CDR3 sequence: CASRLGQGLLVYGYTF. CDR3 DNA sequence: TGTGCCAGCAGACTTGGACAGGGCCTCTTGGTCTATGGCTACACCTTC.

This clone was detected once. This chain joins TRBV9 and TRBJ2-7; D may be TRBD1 (6 bases). Per germline, CDR1 SGDLS and CDR2 YYNGEE. This CDR3 region has 14 residues. The V end was cut by 4 bases, the J end by 3 bases, with 14 bases between. In nucleotides, the CDR3 is TGTGCCAGCAGCCTCGGCAGGGGAGACTACGAGCAGTACTTC. Protein product: CASSLGRGDYEQYF.

The chain is built from TRBV5-1 and TRBJ1-1, with 9 positions matching TRBD1. Trimming at V came to 4 bases and at J to 1 base, leaving 5 bases not matched to a gene. This CDR3 comprises 15 residues. The germline gives CDR1 SGHRS, CDR2 YFSETQ. CDR3 in DNA: TGCGCCAGCAGCATCGGGACAGGGCCGAACACTGAAGCTTTCTTT. It translates to CASSIGTGPNTEAFF.

The chain recombines TRBV9 with TRBJ2-2; TRBD2 agrees at 14 bases. This CDR3 contains 17 residues. V lost 5 bases to trimming and J lost 4 bases; unmatched junction nucleotides: 7. Germline values: CDR1 SGDLS, CDR2 YYNGEE. In DNA form, the CDR3 reads TGTGCCAGCAGAGCCGGGACTAGCGGGAGTGTCACCGGGGAGCTGTTTTTT. It translates to CASRAGTSGSVTGELFF.

V is TRBV29-1 and J is TRBJ2-1, with 12 bases fitting TRBD2. V dropped 3 bases and J dropped 2; count of bases not matched to a gene: 8. CDR1 is SQVTM, CDR2 ANQGSEA, per germline. CDR3 length equals 17 residues. CDR3 protein: CSVDFASGGAPYNEQFF. The CDR3 DNA reads TGCAGCGTTGACTTTGCTAGCGGGGGGGCCCCCTACAATGAGCAGTTCTTC.